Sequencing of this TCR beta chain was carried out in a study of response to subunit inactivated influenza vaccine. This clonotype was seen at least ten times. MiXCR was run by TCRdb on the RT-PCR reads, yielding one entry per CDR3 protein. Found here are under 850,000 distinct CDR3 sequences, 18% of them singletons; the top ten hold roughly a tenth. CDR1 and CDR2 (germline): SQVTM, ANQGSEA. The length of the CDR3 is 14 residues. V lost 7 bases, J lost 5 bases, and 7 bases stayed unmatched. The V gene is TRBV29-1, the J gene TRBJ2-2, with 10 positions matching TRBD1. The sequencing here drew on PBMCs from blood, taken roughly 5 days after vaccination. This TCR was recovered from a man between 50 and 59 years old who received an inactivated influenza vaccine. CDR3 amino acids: CSGRQGASTGELFF. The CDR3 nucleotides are TGCAGCGGGAGACAGGGGGCTTCGACCGGGGAGCTGTTTTTT.